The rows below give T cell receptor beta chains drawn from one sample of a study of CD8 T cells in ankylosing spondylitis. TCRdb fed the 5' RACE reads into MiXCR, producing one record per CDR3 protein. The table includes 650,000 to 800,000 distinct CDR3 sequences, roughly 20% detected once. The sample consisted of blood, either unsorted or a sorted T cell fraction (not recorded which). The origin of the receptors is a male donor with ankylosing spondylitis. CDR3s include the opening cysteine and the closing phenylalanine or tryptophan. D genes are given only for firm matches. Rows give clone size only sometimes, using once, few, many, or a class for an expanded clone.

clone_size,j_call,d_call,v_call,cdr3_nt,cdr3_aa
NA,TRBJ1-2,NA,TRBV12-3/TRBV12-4,TGTGCCAGCAGTTTCTCACAGAAGATTAACTATGGCTACACCTTC,CASSFSQKINYGYTF
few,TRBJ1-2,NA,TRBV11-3,TGTGCCAGCAGCCCAGGACAGACCCTACGGGGCTATGGCTACACCTTC,CASSPGQTLRGYGYTF
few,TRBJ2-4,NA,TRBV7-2,TGTGCCAGCAGCTTAGCGCGAAGGGGTACTCTAGCCAAAAACATTCAGTACTTC,CASSLARRGTLAKNIQYF
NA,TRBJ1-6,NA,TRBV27,TGTGCCAGCAGTTTATCTCAGAATTCACCCCTCCACTTT,CASSLSQNSPLHF
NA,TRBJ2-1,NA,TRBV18,TGTGCCAGCTCACCCGGGACAAGGGGGATTGAGCAGTTCTTC,CASSPGTRGIEQFF
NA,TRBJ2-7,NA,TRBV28,TGTGCCAGCAGACTTTCACGGAGCTCCTACGAGCAGTACTTC,CASRLSRSSYEQYF
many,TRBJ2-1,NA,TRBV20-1,TGCGGAACGACAGGGGTTTTCGCGGGAGAGGCGTACAATGAGCAGTTCTTC,CGTTGVFAGEAYNEQFF
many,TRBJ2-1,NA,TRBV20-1,TGCAGTGCTCTCGAGGGGGGAACGGATTACAATGAGCAGTTCTTC,CSALEGGTDYNEQFF
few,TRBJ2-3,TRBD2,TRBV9,TGTGCCAGCAGCACGAGCGGGAGCCCAGATACGCAGTATTTT,CASSTSGSPDTQYF
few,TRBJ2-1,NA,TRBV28,TGTGCCAGCAGACAATCGTACAGGGTATTAGGCAATGAGCAGTTCTTC,CASRQSYRVLGNEQFF
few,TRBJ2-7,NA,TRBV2,TGTGCCATCACGACCCCCACAGGACCCTACGAGCAGTACTTC,CAITTPTGPYEQYF
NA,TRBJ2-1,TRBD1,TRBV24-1,TGTGCCACCAGTGATAATTCACAGGGGCTCTCCTACAATGAGCAGTTCTTC,CATSDNSQGLSYNEQFF
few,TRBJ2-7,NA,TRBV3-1,TGTGCCAGCAGCCAAGTAGACTACGAGCAGTACTTC,CASSQVDYEQYF
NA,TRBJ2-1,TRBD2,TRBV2,TGTGCCAGCAGTGGAGGACTAGCGGGAGTTTTCAATGAGCAGTTCTTC,CASSGGLAGVFNEQFF
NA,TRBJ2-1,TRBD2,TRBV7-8,TGTGCCAGCAGCTTAGACCCTAGCGGGGGCTTGGGGGGGCAGTTCTTC,CASSLDPSGGLGGQFF
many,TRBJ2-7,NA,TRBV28,TGTGCCAGCAGTTTTACAGGGTCCGAGCAGTACTTC,CASSFTGSEQYF
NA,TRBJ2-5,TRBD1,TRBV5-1,TGCGCCAGCAGCTCGCAACCCGGGACAGATTTTCGAGAGACCCAGTACTTC,CASSSQPGTDFRETQYF
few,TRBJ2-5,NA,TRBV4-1,TGCGCCAGCAGCCTGGACTACCTAGAGACCCAGTACTTC,CASSLDYLETQYF
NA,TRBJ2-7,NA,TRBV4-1,TGCGCCAGCAGCCCCCGAGGGGTCCAGGGTTGGGAGCAGTACTTC,CASSPRGVQGWEQYF
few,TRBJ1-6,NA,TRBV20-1,TGCAGTGCTAGAAGGGGTCCCAATTCACCCCTCCACTTT,CSARRGPNSPLHF
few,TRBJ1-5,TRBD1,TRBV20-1,TGCAGTGCTAGAACCGGGACAGGGGATCAGCCCCAGCATTTT,CSARTGTGDQPQHF
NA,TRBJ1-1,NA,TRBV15,TGTGCCACCAGCAGGGGAGTACAGGGTAGAGGTGAAGCTTTCTTT,CATSRGVQGRGEAFF
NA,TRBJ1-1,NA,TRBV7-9,TGTGCCAGCAGGAAGGGGGGACGTCAGGAGACTGAAGCTTTCTTT,CASRKGGRQETEAFF
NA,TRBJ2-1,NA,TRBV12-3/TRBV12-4,TGTGCCAGCAGTGCCCGTGGAGCATGGTTCTTC,CASSARGAWFF
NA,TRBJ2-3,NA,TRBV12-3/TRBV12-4,TGTGCCAGCAGCGAAACGACAGGTATCCCAGATACGCAGTATTTT,CASSETTGIPDTQYF
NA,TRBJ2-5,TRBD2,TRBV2,TGTGCCAGCAGCTGGTATAGCGGGGGGGAACTTCAAGAGACCCAGTACTTC,CASSWYSGGELQETQYF
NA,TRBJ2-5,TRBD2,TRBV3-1,TGTGCCAGCAGCCAAGGCGCTAGCGGGGTTGTGGAGACCCAGTACTTC,CASSQGASGVVETQYF
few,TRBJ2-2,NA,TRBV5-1,TGCGCCAGCAGCTTGGACTGGGGGTTGGCCGGGGAGCTGTTTTTT,CASSLDWGLAGELFF
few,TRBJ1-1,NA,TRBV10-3,TGTGCCATCAGTGAGTCGTCTGGGCAGAACACTGAAGCTTTCTTT,CAISESSGQNTEAFF
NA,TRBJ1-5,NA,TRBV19,TGTGCCAGTAGTATAGCGAACAACAATCAGCCCCAGCATTTT,CASSIANNNQPQHF
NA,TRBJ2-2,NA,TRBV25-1,TGTGCCAGCAGTGACCGCCGGGTCACCGGGGAGCTGTTTTTT,CASSDRRVTGELFF
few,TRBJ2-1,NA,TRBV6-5,TGTGCCAGCAGTTACTCCCCAGGGGTCTACAATGAGCAGTTCTTC,CASSYSPGVYNEQFF
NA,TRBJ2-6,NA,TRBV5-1,TGCGCCAGTGCTTACGGCGGCCAATCTGGGGCCAACGTCCTGACTTTC,CASAYGGQSGANVLTF
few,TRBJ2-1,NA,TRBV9,TGTGCCAGCAGCGTAGTCACAGTCTACAATGAGCAGTTCTTC,CASSVVTVYNEQFF
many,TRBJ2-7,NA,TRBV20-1,TGCAGTGCTAGAGGGGCAAACGAGATTCACGAGCAGTACTTC,CSARGANEIHEQYF
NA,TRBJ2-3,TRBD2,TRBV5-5,TGTGCCAGCAGCCCTAGCGGGGATTACACAGATACGCAGTATTTT,CASSPSGDYTDTQYF
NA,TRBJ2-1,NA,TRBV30,TGTGCCTGGAGTGCTCGGACAGTTAATGAGCAGTTCTTC,CAWSARTVNEQFF
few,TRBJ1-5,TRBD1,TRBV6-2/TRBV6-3,TGTGCCAGCACCGACAGGGGAGATGGGCAGCCCCAGCATTTT,CASTDRGDGQPQHF
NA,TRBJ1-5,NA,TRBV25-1,TGTGCCAGCAGTGATACGACAGGACCGGTCAATCAGCCCCAGCATTTT,CASSDTTGPVNQPQHF
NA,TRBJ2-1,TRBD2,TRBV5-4,TGTGCCAGCAGCTTGGCGAGGACTAGTTCCCCCTCGCGAAATGAGCAGTTCTTC,CASSLARTSSPSRNEQFF
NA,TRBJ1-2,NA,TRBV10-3,TGTGCCATCAGTGCCTTCAGTGACCGGTCGGGCTATGGCTACACCTTC,CAISAFSDRSGYGYTF
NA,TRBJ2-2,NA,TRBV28,TGTGCCAGCAGCCCAAGGGGGGGCACCGGGGAGCTGTTTTTT,CASSPRGGTGELFF
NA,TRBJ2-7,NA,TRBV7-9,TGTGCCAGCAGCCGATGGGATAACGAGCAGTACTTC,CASSRWDNEQYF
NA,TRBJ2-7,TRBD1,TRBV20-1,TGCAGTGCCTCCGGGACAGGGGGCGACGAGCAGTACTTC,CSASGTGGDEQYF
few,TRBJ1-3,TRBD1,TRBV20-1,TGCAGTGCTAGCGGGCAGGGGGCTGGAAACACCATATATTTT,CSASGQGAGNTIYF
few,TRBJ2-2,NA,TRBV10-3,TGTGCCACTACGGCCACCTACACCGGGGAGCTGTTTTTT,CATTATYTGELFF
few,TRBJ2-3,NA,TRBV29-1,TGCAGCGTGGGGGTCTCCCATATCCCTGATACGCAGTATTTT,CSVGVSHIPDTQYF
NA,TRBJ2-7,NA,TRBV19,TGTGCCAGTAGTATAGAACCGGGGGCGGACGAGCAGTACTTC,CASSIEPGADEQYF
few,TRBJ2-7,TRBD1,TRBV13,TGTGCCAGCAAACACCGGGACAGGTTACCCTACGAGCAGTACTTC,CASKHRDRLPYEQYF
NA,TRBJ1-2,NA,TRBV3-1,TGTGCCAGCAGCCAAGGGGCAGCGGAGTGGGACTATGGCTACACCTTC,CASSQGAAEWDYGYTF
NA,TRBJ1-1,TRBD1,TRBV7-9,TGTGCCAGCAGACCTCCGGCCGGGACAGGGGATCCCAACACTGAAGCTTTCTTT,CASRPPAGTGDPNTEAFF
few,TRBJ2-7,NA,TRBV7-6,TGTGCCAGCAGCTTATCTCACTACGAGCAGTACTTC,CASSLSHYEQYF
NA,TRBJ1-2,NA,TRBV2,TGTGCCAGCAGTGAACCCATCACAGGGCGACAGGACTATGGCTACACCTTC,CASSEPITGRQDYGYTF
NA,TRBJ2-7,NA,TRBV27,TGTGCCAGCAGTCCTCTGGGACCTATAACTCCCTACGAGCAGTACTTC,CASSPLGPITPYEQYF
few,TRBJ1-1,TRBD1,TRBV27,TGTGCCAGCAGTTTATGGGGGACAGGGGTCGATACTGAAGCTTTCTTT,CASSLWGTGVDTEAFF
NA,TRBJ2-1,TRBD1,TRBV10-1,TGCGCCAGCAGTGAGCCGACAGGGACAACTGAGCAGTTCTTC,CASSEPTGTTEQFF
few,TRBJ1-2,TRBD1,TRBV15,TGTGCCACCAGCTCTGAACAGGGGGCAGGCTACACCTTC,CATSSEQGAGYTF
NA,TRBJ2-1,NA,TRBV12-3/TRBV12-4,TGTGCCAGCAGTTTTCGGGACTGGGCGGATGCTAGTAATGAGCAGTTCTTC,CASSFRDWADASNEQFF